These 17 T cell receptor beta chains share one sample of origin, sequenced in a study of T cell responses to AZD1222 COVID-19 vaccine. Generated by immunoSEQ multiplex PCR, the TCRdb table keeps only in-frame clones and is missing some. Of under 100,000 clones in the sample, over 75% were seen once. This specimen was peripheral blood, taken 28 days after the second AZD1222 dose. The origin of the receptors is an adult who received the AZD1222 COVID-19 vaccine.

The V and J genes are TRBV18 and TRBJ2-3, with D maybe TRBD1 (5 bases). The V and J ends lost 2 bases and 5 bases respectively, with 11 bases between them. CDR3 length equals 14 residues. Germline V gene sequence: CDR1 KGHSH, CDR2 LQKENI. DNA of the CDR3: TGTGCCAGCTCACCAACCAGGGTAGGAGATACGCAGTATTTT. This gives the protein CASSPTRVGDTQYF.

This chain uses TRBV29-1 with TRBJ2-5; no definite D call. Trimming took 6 bases from V and 1 from J, leaving 15 bases between them. The CDR3 length is 14 residues. CDR1 is SQVTM and CDR2 is ANQGSEA in the germline V gene. The DNA for the CDR3 is TGCAGCGTCGCCTTAGGCGGATCCCAAGAGACCCAGTACTTC. It specifies CSVALGGSQETQYF.

The V call is TRBV7-8, the J call TRBJ1-2, with unresolved D. Trimming shortened V by 5 bases and J by 0 bases, and 7 bases separated the two germline ends. CDR3 length: 13 residues. Germline V CDR1 and CDR2: SGHVS, FQNEAQ. This CDR3 reads CASSPAANYGYTF. CDR3 DNA sequence: TGTGCCAGCAGCCCCGCGGCTAACTATGGCTACACCTTC.

V and J are TRBV4-2 and TRBJ2-2, with 9 nucleotides matching TRBD1. After removal of 4 bases from V and 1 base from J, the junction contained 10 bases not matched to a gene. The CDR3 loop spans 18 amino acids. Germline values: CDR1 LGHNA, CDR2 YNFKEQ. The CDR3 DNA follows: TGTGCCAGCAGCCTTACATTGGTGGGACAGGGGAACACCGGGGAGCTGTTTTTT. It translates to CASSLTLVGQGNTGELFF.

The chain is built from TRBV9 and TRBJ1-3, with a possible D match to TRBD1 (5 bases). Germline-derived CDR1 and CDR2 are SGDLS and YYNGEE. The CDR3 is 16 amino acids. V lost 1 base, J lost 2 bases, and 13 bases lay in between. The CDR3 sequence is CASSVRGGVTGNTIYF. As DNA, the CDR3 is TGTGCCAGCAGCGTACGTGGAGGGGTGACTGGAAACACCATATATTTT.

The J gene is TRBJ1-1, the V gene TRBV18; D not certain. Trimming pared 4 bases from V and 0 bases from J, leaving 9 bases between. The CDR3 extends over 14 amino acids. Germline loops: CDR1 KGHSH, CDR2 LQKENI. This chain's CDR3 is CASSRDTVNTEAFF. In DNA, the CDR3 is TGTGCCAGCTCACGTGACACCGTGAACACTGAAGCTTTCTTT.

V is TRBV24-1 and J is TRBJ1-2; TRBD1 is a possible D gene (5 bases). The CDR3 has 13 amino acids. V dropped 5 bases and J dropped 1 base, with 7 bases sitting between them. Looked up from germline, CDR1 is KGHDR and CDR2 is SFDVKD. The CDR3 bases are TGTGCCACCAGTGTGACAGATAACTATGGCTACACCTTC. Amino acid sequence: CATSVTDNYGYTF.

The chain employs TRBV5-1 and TRBJ2-2; D ambiguous. The CDR3 is made up of 15 amino acids. Trimming removed 0 bases at V and 3 bases at J, with 9 bases between. CDR1 SGHRS and CDR2 YFSETQ come from the germline V gene. CDR3 region: CASSLVRVDTGELFF. DNA of the CDR3: TGCGCCAGCAGCTTGGTAAGGGTGGACACCGGGGAGCTGTTTTTT.

J is TRBJ2-7 and V is TRBV19; 12 bases agree with TRBD1. CDR3 length equals 16 residues. Per germline, CDR1 LNHDA and CDR2 SQIVND (reference sequence). The junction had 9 bases not matched to a gene; V was cut back by 3 bases and J by 6 bases. In nucleotides, the CDR3 is TGTGCCAGTAGTATCCTACCGGGACAGGGGGCTGTCGAGCAGTACTTC. Amino acid sequence: CASSILPGQGAVEQYF.

This chain joins TRBV6-5 and TRBJ1-2; D is possibly TRBD1 (6 bases). Trimming shortened V by 6 bases and J by 4 bases, and 12 bases separated the two germline ends. This CDR3 is 13 amino acids long. CDR1 is MNHEY, CDR2 SVGAGI, per germline. The CDR3 sequence: CASSLGAGYGYTF. The CDR3 bases are TGTGCCAGCAGCCTGGGGGCGGGCTATGGCTACACCTTC.

V is TRBV28 and J is TRBJ2-2; a possible D gene is TRBD1 (5 bases). V was clipped by 8 bases and J by 2 bases, with 15 bases between them. The CDR3 runs to 15 residues. CDR1 and CDR2 from the germline V gene are MDHEN and SYDVKM. The DNA of the CDR3 is TGTGCCAGCGGGGCAACAGCTATTAACACCGGGGAGCTGTTTTTT. Protein product: CASGATAINTGELFF.

The genes are TRBV6-5 and TRBJ1-2; possibly TRBD1 for D (6 bases). Between the trimmed V and J ends, which lost 8 bases and 7 bases, there was a span of 20 bases. This CDR3 region has 14 residues. The V gene's germline CDR1 is MNHEY and CDR2 SVGAGI. CDR3 in DNA: TGTGCCAGCCGCAGGGACACCGGATATTTTGGCTACACCTTC. This encodes CASRRDTGYFGYTF.

The rearrangement links TRBV11-3 to TRBJ2-1, with TRBD2 matching over 7 bases. Germline CDR1 is SGHNT and CDR2 is YENEEA. The CDR3 has 13 residues. J was trimmed by 15 bases and V by 3 bases; bases with no gene match: 11. This chain's CDR3 is CASSFGVAGNLFF. The DNA for the CDR3 is TGTGCCAGCAGCTTTGGGGTAGCGGGTAACCTGTTCTTC. The whole variable domain, filled in from reference TRBV11-3 and TRBJ2-1, reads EAGVVQSPRYKIIEKKQPVAFWCNPISGHNTLYWYLQNLGQGPELLIRYENEEAVDDSQLPKDRFSAERLKGVDSTLKIQPAELGDSAVYLCASSFGVAGNLFFGPGTRLTVL.

The chain employs TRBV23-1 and TRBJ2-2; 8 bases map to TRBD1. TRBV23-1 is an open reading frame, and its role is uncertain. Trimming removed 4 bases from V and 6 bases from J; junction bases left unmatched: 7. The CDR3 runs 15 residues. The CDR3 region is CASSRSTGVPGELFF. In DNA form, the CDR3 reads TGCGCCAGCAGTCGCTCGACAGGGGTCCCCGGGGAGCTGTTTTTT.

This chain connects TRBV7-9 to TRBJ2-1, with unresolved D. Trimming removed 1 base from V and 10 bases from J, with 8 bases in between. This CDR3 contains 12 residues. Germline-derived CDR1 and CDR2 are SEHNR and FQNEAQ (reference sequence). CDR3 residues: CASSLGLSEQFF. CDR3 coding DNA: TGTGCCAGCAGCTTAGGGTTATCGGAGCAGTTCTTC.

The V call is TRBV28, the J call TRBJ1-2; TRBD1 is a possible D gene (6 bases). The V gene's germline CDR1 is MDHEN and CDR2 SYDVKM. Trimming cost V 7 bases and J 2 bases, with 11 bases left between them. The length of the CDR3 is 13 residues. CDR3 in DNA: TGTGCCAGCACCGGGACACGGAACTATGGCTACACCTTC. Protein product: CASTGTRNYGYTF.

The chain employs TRBV19 and TRBJ1-1, with TRBD1 matching over 8 bases. The CDR3 totals 13 residues. Germline V lookup: CDR1 LNHDA, CDR2 SQIVND (reference sequence). V was clipped by 4 bases and J by 5 bases; unmatched bases: 3. The CDR3 coding sequence is TGTGCCAGTAGTACCACAGGGGGAACTGAAGCTTTCTTT. Protein product: CASSTTGGTEAFF.